A single TCR beta chain is shown here with its context. The antigen it binds to is not known. No qualities accompany the bases; no much larger clone lies one base away. Trimming takes 3 bases off V and 2 bases off J; junction bases not matched to a gene: 3. The CDR1 and CDR2 encoded by the germline V gene (reference sequence) are LGHDT and YNNKEL. The CDR3 contains 14 residues, cysteine and phenylalanine counted. The retained sequence is limited to the CDR3, 42 bases, with the frame set at the first base. Participants in the prospective study were enrolled through a virtual design, were aged about 18 to 100 years, and lived in roughly 24 United States geographic areas. In the prospective study, participants were assigned to cohorts based on the clinical history participants reported in a screening survey and a study questionnaire. For ImmuneRACE Cohort 3, a participant was defined as recovered based on two consecutive negative NP/OP PCR tests, clearance by a healthcare professional, or resolution of symptoms. In the prospective study, whole blood, serum and a nasopharyngeal or oropharyngeal swab were collected from each participant by mobile phlebotomists. Additional blood draws and questionnaires over an approximately two-month period could optionally be provided by prospective study participants. Before DNA extraction, prospective study blood samples were shipped either frozen or at room temperature.

This specimen comes from a study of blood T cell repertoires in COVID-19 (dated by TCRdb to between 2020 and 2021). Notes on the research overall: The collaborator samples originated in the United States, Italy and Spain and spanned the acute and convalescent phases of COVID-19. HLA class I and class II types, where available, came from metadata supplied by the sample provider rather than from assay-based typing. The prospective study material was composed of cDNA or gDNA derived from T cells, B-cell-depleted T cells, or PBMCs. Subjects who had been exposed to COVID-19, were actively infected with it, or had recovered from it provided the deeply sampled blood TCRbeta repertoires that made up the dataset. The repertoires were released in a freely available public database meant as a resource for research on the immune response to SARS-CoV-2. The samples were drawn from two sources: the first 160 participants of the ongoing ImmuneRACE study, and 1,200 or so subjects contributed by 6 global collaborators. The sample metadata nearly always contained a de-identified subject ID, COVID-19 status, age in years and sex. The paper as a whole reports these results and caveats: How much clinical and demographic metadata was included differed by source and by participant, and the metadata was provided uncurated.

TCRbeta CDR3 regions were amplified from genomic DNA using the immunoSEQ Assay, a bias-controlled multiplex PCR. Under the source paper's analysis protocol: Within the assay, amplification of reference gene primers was used to estimate how many nucleated cells each sample contained. To quantify the absolute abundance of each unique TCRbeta CDR3 rearrangement, sequence reads were collapsed and filtered. Productive Simpson clonality was computed per sample as the square root of Simpson's diversity index over productive rearrangements. TCRdb stores this immuneACCESS table with in-frame sequences only. Part of the clones is absent; in the studies checked, under half of the shortfall reflects unresolved V genes, and no reason is known for the rest. Clone size and V and J calls were adopted from that table, with D and trimming inferred from the DNA. The table for this sample lists 150,000 to 200,000 clones; 78% of them were counted only once. Roughly 17% of the sample is held by the ten biggest clonotypes.

This sequence uses TRBV3-1 (or the pseudogene TRBV3-2) and TRBJ2-7; TRBD2 agrees with 8 junctional bases. The receptor comes from a woman between 50 and 59 years old who had recovered from COVID-19. The sample taken for sequencing was PBMCs or T cells enriched from blood (not recorded which). The CDR3 protein sequence reads: CASSHLAGPYEQYF. The sequenced DNA is TGTGCCAGCAGCCATCTAGCGGGCCCCTACGAGCAGTACTTC.